These 17 T cell receptor beta chains share one sample of origin, sequenced in a study of T-cell reconstitution after alpha-beta-depleted transplantation in children. Unique molecular identifiers were incorporated when the TCRbeta library was constructed. TCRdb passed the PCR reads through MiXCR, listing each CDR3 protein once. The table includes over 150,000 distinct CDR3 sequences, 6.6% detected once. Here the sequenced sample was PBMCs, taken before TCRalphabeta/CD19-depleted stem cell transplant. The receptors come from a boy aged 2-15 years with acute lymphoblastic leukemia, due to receive a stem cell transplant.

This clonotype appeared a few times. The chain couples TRBV19 to TRBJ2-2, with no clear D. The CDR3 length is 12 residues. The V end lost 3 bases, the J end lost 6 bases, and 5 bases lay between the germline ends. Germline V gene lookup returns CDR1 LNHDA and CDR2 SQIVND (reference sequence). The CDR3 DNA sequence: TGTGCCAGTAGTATCGGTCCCGGGGAGCTGTTTTTT. Translating it yields CASSIGPGELFF.

This clonotype was observed many times. The rearrangement uses TRBV21-1 and TRBJ2-1; the table's D call TRBD2 went unverified against the DNA. TRBV21-1 constitutes a pseudogene. The CDR3 is 16 amino acids. Here the CDR3 DNA reads TGTGCCAGCAGCAAGCCGGGGGGAGGGCCGGGGAATGAGCAGTTCTTC. Protein: CASSKPGGGPGNEQFF.

This chain uses TRBV11-2 with TRBJ2-4; 7 bases agree with TRBD2. Germline CDR1 reads SGHAT; CDR2 reads FQNNGV. J was trimmed by 0 bases and V by 1 base; bases with no gene match: 9. The CDR3 totals 18 residues. CDR3 bases: TGTGCCAGCAGCTTAGGTCGTTGGGCGGGGGTAGCCAAAAACATTCAGTACTTC. It translates to CASSLGRWAGVAKNIQYF.

This clonotype was detected ten times or more. The junction departs from the called germline gene at one end, perhaps through a read error. CDR3: CGTAGTGELFF. CDR3 coding DNA: TGCGGGACAGCGGGGACCGGGGAGCTGTTTTTT. The V and J genes are TRBV30 and TRBJ2-2; either TRBD1 or TRBD2 may fit D (7 bases each). Germline loops: CDR1 GTSNPN, CDR2 SVGIG (reference sequence). The length of the CDR3 is 11 residues.

The chain combines TRBV7-2 with TRBJ1-2; D possibly corresponds to TRBD1 (6 bases). V lost 5 bases, J lost 4 bases, and 23 bases lay in between. CDR1 SGHTA and CDR2 FQGNSA come from the germline V gene. The length of the CDR3 is 17 residues. CDR3 coding DNA: TGTGCCAGCAGCCCCTCAGCACCGGGGGCGGTATCCTATGGCTACACCTTC. It is translated as CASSPSAPGAVSYGYTF.

This clonotype occurred many times. The chain joins TRBV7-8 to TRBJ2-1, with D possibly TRBD1 on 6 matching bases. The V gene lost 7 bases and the J gene lost 9 bases, with 16 bases spanning the gap. This CDR3 is built from 13 residues. The germline CDR1 and CDR2 sequences are SGHVS and FQNEAQ. In DNA form, the CDR3 reads TGTGCCAGCAACTTCATACAAGGGGGTGAGCAGTTCTTC. It encodes CASNFIQGGEQFF.

This clonotype occurred many times. The V gene is TRBV29-1, the J gene TRBJ2-5, with D possibly TRBD2 on 5 matching bases. Germline values: CDR1 SQVTM, CDR2 ANQGSEA. CDR3 length: 13 residues. Trimming took off 7 bases at V and 0 bases at J, with 12 bases between the two ends. Written as DNA, the CDR3 is TGCAGCGCCCTGGACGGGAACCAAGAGACCCAGTACTTC. Amino acid sequence: CSALDGNQETQYF.

The table lists this clonotype with many counts. The chain joins TRBV7-6 to TRBJ2-7, with no clear D. CDR3 size: 13 residues. Trimming took off 2 bases at V and 4 bases at J, with 9 bases between the two ends. Germline CDR1 is SGHVS and CDR2 is FNYEAQ. DNA of the CDR3: TGTGCCAGCAGCTTAAATTCTAAGTACGAGCAGTACTTC. Encoded protein: CASSLNSKYEQYF.

This rearrangement joins TRBV28 to TRBJ2-1; D might be TRBD1 or TRBD2, each matching 5 bases. CDR1 MDHEN and CDR2 SYDVKM come from the germline V gene. Trimming removed 6 bases at V and 8 bases at J, with 14 bases between. The CDR3 totals 13 residues. CDR3 protein: CASRPSSRDEQFF. The DNA of the CDR3 is TGTGCCAGCAGGCCTTCTAGCAGGGATGAGCAGTTCTTC. Together with reference TRBV28 and TRBJ2-1, the CDR3 gives the full variable domain: DVKVTQSSRYLVKRTGEKVFLECVQDMDHENMFWYRQDPGLGLRLIYFSYDVKMKEKGDIPEGYSVSREKKERFSLILESASTNQTSMYLCASRPSSRDEQFFGPGTRLTVL.

Points on this clonotype: A much larger clone is a single base away; this may be a read error. This chain connects TRBV7-6 to TRBJ2-7; 9 nucleotides match TRBD2. The CDR3 covers 17 residues. Germline CDR1 reads SGHVS; CDR2 reads FNYEAQ. The CDR3: CASGLNGGRVTVNEQYF. DNA of the CDR3: TGTGCCAGCGGCTTAAACGGCGGGAGGGTAACGGTCAACGAGCAGTACTTC.

The gene calls are TRBV4-2 and TRBJ1-1; no clear D gene. Trimming shortened V by 0 bases and J by 5 bases, and 7 bases separated the two germline ends. The CDR3 consists of 13 residues. CDR1 is LGHNA and CDR2 is YNFKEQ in the germline V gene. The CDR3, as DNA: TGTGCCAGCAGCCAAGATGCGCAGACTGAAGCTTTCTTT. Its translation is CASSQDAQTEAFF.

This clonotype was detected ten times or more. This rearrangement joins TRBV29-1 to TRBJ2-3, with D perhaps assigned TRBD1 or TRBD2 (5 bases each). The CDR3 totals 13 residues. From germline, CDR1 is SQVTM and CDR2 ANQGSEA. V lost 4 bases and J 6 bases, leaving 14 bases between the germline ends. CDR3 sequence reads: CSVVGQGVDTQYF. CDR3 in DNA: TGCAGCGTTGTCGGTCAGGGAGTTGATACGCAGTATTTT.

The V gene is TRBV6-2 or TRBV6-3, the J gene TRBJ2-7; 7 bases agree with TRBD1. The CDR3 contains 14 residues. Per germline, CDR1 MNHEY and CDR2 SVGEGT. After removal of 5 bases from V and 0 bases from J, the junction contained 4 bases not matched to a gene. The CDR3 sequence: CASSRDSSSYEQYF. The CDR3 region has the DNA TGTGCCAGCAGTCGGGACAGTAGCTCCTACGAGCAGTACTTC.

This clonotype was seen at least ten times. The CDR3 here is CSAPGKAGSYNEQFF. The CDR3, as DNA: TGCAGTGCTCCTGGAAAAGCGGGGTCCTACAATGAGCAGTTCTTC. V and J are TRBV20-1 and TRBJ2-1, with TRBD2 identical over 7 bases. Germline CDR1 and CDR2: DFQATT and SNEGSKA (reference sequence). The J segment lost 1 base and the V segment lost 5 bases, leaving 8 bases of the junction unmatched. CDR3 length: 15 residues.

The genes are TRBV4-2 and TRBJ2-5, with D perhaps matching TRBD2 (5 bases). The V end lost 1 base, the J end lost 1 base, and 10 bases lay between the germline ends. Germline assignment: CDR1 LGHNA and CDR2 YNFKEQ. The CDR3 is made up of 15 amino acids. CDR3 DNA sequence: TGTGCCAGCAGCCAAGCCGGGGAAGGCCAAGAGACCCAGTACTTC. As protein: CASSQAGEGQETQYF.

In this sample, this clonotype turned up many times. The CDR3, as DNA: TGTGCCACCAGAAGTTACACCGATATTGTTCCTTTCTTT. Translation: CATRSYTDIVPFF. The chain joins TRBV15 to TRBJ1-1; D unclear. V was cut by 6 bases and J by 12 bases, with 20 bases left in between. The CDR3 loop spans 13 amino acids. CDR1 and CDR2 from the germline V gene are LNHNV and YYDKDF (reference sequence).

In DNA, the CDR3 is TGTGCCACCGTGGGAAACACCATATATTTT. This sequence encodes CATVGNTIYF. This rearrangement joins TRBV2 to TRBJ1-3; unclear D gene. V lost 10 bases and J lost 4, with 5 bases in between. The CDR3 spans 10 residues. Germline V gene data show CDR1 as SNHLY and CDR2 as FYNNEI. Using reference TRBV2 and TRBJ1-3 for the parts outside the CDR3, the full variable domain is EPEVTQTPSHQVTQMGQEVILRCVPISNHLYFYWYRQILGQKVEFLVSFYNNEISEKSEIFDDQFSVERPDGSNFTLKIRSTKLEDSAMYFCATVGNTIYFGEGSWLTVV.